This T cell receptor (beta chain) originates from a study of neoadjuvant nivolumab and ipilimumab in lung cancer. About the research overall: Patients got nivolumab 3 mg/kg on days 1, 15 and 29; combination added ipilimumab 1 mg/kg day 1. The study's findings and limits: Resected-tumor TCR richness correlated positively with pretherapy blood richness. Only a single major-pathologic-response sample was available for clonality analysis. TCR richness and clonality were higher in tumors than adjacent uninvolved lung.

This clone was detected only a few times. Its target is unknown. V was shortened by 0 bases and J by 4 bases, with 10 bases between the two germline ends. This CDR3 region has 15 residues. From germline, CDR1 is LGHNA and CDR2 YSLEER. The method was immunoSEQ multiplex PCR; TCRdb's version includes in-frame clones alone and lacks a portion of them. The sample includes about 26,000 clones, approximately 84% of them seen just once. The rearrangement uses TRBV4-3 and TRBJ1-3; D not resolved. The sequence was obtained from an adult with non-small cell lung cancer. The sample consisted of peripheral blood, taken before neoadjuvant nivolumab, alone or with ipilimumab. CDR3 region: CASSQDRTHGNTIYF. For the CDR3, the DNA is TGCGCCAGCAGCCAAGATCGGACCCACGGAAACACCATATATTTT.